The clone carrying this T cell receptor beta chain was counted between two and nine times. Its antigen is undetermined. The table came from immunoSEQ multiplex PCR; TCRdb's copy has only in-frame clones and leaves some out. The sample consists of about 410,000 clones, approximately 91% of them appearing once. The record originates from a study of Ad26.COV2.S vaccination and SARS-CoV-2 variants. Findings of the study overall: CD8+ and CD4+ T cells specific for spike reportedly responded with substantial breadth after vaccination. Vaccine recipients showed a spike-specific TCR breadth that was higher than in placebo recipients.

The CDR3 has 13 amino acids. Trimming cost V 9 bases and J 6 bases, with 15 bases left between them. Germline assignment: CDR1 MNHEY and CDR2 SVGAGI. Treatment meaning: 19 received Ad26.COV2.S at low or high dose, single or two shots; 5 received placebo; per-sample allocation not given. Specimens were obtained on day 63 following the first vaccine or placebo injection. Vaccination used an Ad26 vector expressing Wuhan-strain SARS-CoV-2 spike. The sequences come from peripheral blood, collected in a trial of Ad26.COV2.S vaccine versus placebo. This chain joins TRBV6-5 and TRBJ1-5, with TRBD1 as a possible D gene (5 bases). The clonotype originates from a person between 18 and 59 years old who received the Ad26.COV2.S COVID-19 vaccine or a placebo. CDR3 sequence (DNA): TGTGCCAGTCGAGCAGGGTGGATTCAGCCCCAGCATTTT. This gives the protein CASRAGWIQPQHF.